These T cell receptor beta chains were read from a single sample in a study of T cell responses to AZD1222 COVID-19 vaccine. Sequenced by immunoSEQ multiplex PCR; TCRdb stores in-frame clones only, minus some. The table includes about 170,000 clones, around 88% detected once. The sample here was peripheral blood, taken 28 days after the second AZD1222 dose. These receptor sequences come from an adult who received the AZD1222 COVID-19 vaccine. Both conserved end residues are part of each CDR3. D genes are given only for firm matches. Size is omitted from some rows. Given values are once, few, many or a class for expanded clones.

abundance: .; v_gene: TRBV6-2/TRBV6-3; d_gene: TRBD2; j_gene: TRBJ2-1; CDR3aa: CASSYWTSGGLGSYNEQFF; CDR3nt: TGTGCCAGCAGTTACTGGACTAGCGGGGGCCTTGGTTCCTACAATGAGCAGTTCTTC
abundance: .; v_gene: TRBV7-9; d_gene: TRBD2; j_gene: TRBJ2-3; CDR3aa: CAYRGRGNTQYF; CDR3nt: TGTGCCTACCGCGGGAGGGGAAATACGCAGTATTTT
abundance: .; v_gene: TRBV6-5; d_gene: .; j_gene: TRBJ1-6; CDR3aa: CASSYVVGNSPLHF; CDR3nt: TGTGCCAGCAGTTACGTGGTTGGCAATTCACCCCTCCACTTT
abundance: .; v_gene: TRBV14; d_gene: .; j_gene: TRBJ2-7; CDR3aa: CASSQDNNYEQYF; CDR3nt: TGTGCCAGCAGCCAAGATAACAACTACGAGCAGTACTTC
abundance: once; v_gene: TRBV6-5; d_gene: TRBD1; j_gene: TRBJ1-5; CDR3aa: CASIDRGSNQPQHF; CDR3nt: TGTGCCAGCATCGACAGGGGTAGCAATCAGCCCCAGCATTTT
abundance: .; v_gene: TRBV27; d_gene: .; j_gene: TRBJ1-6; CDR3aa: CASSFTNSPLHF; CDR3nt: TGTGCCAGCAGTTTCACTAATTCACCCCTCCACTTT
abundance: .; v_gene: TRBV5-5; d_gene: .; j_gene: TRBJ2-7; CDR3aa: CASSLDPGGLVLEQYF; CDR3nt: TGTGCCAGCAGCTTGGACCCGGGGGGCCTTGTTTTGGAGCAGTACTTC
abundance: .; v_gene: TRBV4-3; d_gene: TRBD1; j_gene: TRBJ1-2; CDR3aa: CASSQAGTGDYGYTF; CDR3nt: TGCGCCAGCAGCCAAGCCGGGACAGGGGACTATGGCTACACCTTC
abundance: .; v_gene: TRBV4-2; d_gene: .; j_gene: TRBJ2-7; CDR3aa: CASSQEEGAFPYEQYF; CDR3nt: TGTGCCAGCAGCCAAGAGGAGGGTGCCTTTCCCTACGAGCAGTACTTC
abundance: .; v_gene: TRBV11-2; d_gene: TRBD2; j_gene: TRBJ2-5; CDR3aa: CASSLAGAGGRSETQYF; CDR3nt: TGTGCCAGCAGCTTAGCGGGAGCGGGGGGCCGGAGTGAGACCCAGTACTTC
abundance: few; v_gene: TRBV27; d_gene: .; j_gene: TRBJ1-2; CDR3aa: CASRWGGGDTSQAYGYTF; CDR3nt: TGTGCCAGCAGGTGGGGAGGGGGGGACACCTCACAAGCCTATGGCTACACCTTC
abundance: .; v_gene: TRBV18; d_gene: TRBD1; j_gene: TRBJ2-5; CDR3aa: CASSPKTGIQETQYF; CDR3nt: TGTGCCAGCTCACCGAAGACAGGGATCCAAGAGACCCAGTACTTC
abundance: .; v_gene: TRBV4-1; d_gene: .; j_gene: TRBJ2-7; CDR3aa: CASSQVPVMTSYEQYF; CDR3nt: TGCGCCAGCAGCCAAGTTCCCGTGATGACTTCCTACGAGCAGTACTTC
abundance: .; v_gene: TRBV10-3; d_gene: .; j_gene: TRBJ2-2; CDR3aa: CAISESTGEAGELFF; CDR3nt: TGTGCCATCAGTGAGTCGACAGGAGAGGCCGGGGAGCTGTTTTTT
abundance: .; v_gene: TRBV9; d_gene: .; j_gene: TRBJ1-3; CDR3aa: CASSVGDWFGNTIYF; CDR3nt: TGTGCCAGCAGCGTAGGGGACTGGTTTGGAAACACCATATATTTT
abundance: .; v_gene: TRBV5-6; d_gene: .; j_gene: TRBJ2-5; CDR3aa: CASSWRVGETQYF; CDR3nt: TGTGCCAGCAGTTGGAGGGTGGGAGAGACCCAGTACTTC
abundance: .; v_gene: TRBV27; d_gene: .; j_gene: TRBJ1-6; CDR3aa: CASSLKFYNSPLHF; CDR3nt: TGTGCCAGCAGTTTAAAGTTTTATAATTCACCCCTCCACTTT
abundance: few; v_gene: TRBV7-2; d_gene: .; j_gene: TRBJ2-4; CDR3aa: CASSLGQSLAKNIQYF; CDR3nt: TGTGCCAGCAGCTTGGGGCAATCCCTAGCCAAAAACATTCAGTACTTC
abundance: .; v_gene: TRBV7-2; d_gene: TRBD2; j_gene: TRBJ2-5; CDR3aa: CASSLTSGGRETQYF; CDR3nt: TGTGCCAGCAGCTTAACTAGCGGGGGTCGAGAGACCCAGTACTTC
abundance: .; v_gene: TRBV12-3/TRBV12-4; d_gene: .; j_gene: TRBJ1-1; CDR3aa: CASSLWGNTEAFF; CDR3nt: TGTGCCAGCAGTTTATGGGGGAACACTGAAGCTTTCTTT
abundance: once; v_gene: TRBV18; d_gene: TRBD1; j_gene: TRBJ1-5; CDR3aa: CASSYTGGGWPQHF; CDR3nt: TGTGCCAGCTCATATACAGGGGGCGGCTGGCCCCAGCATTTT
abundance: .; v_gene: TRBV6-5; d_gene: TRBD1; j_gene: TRBJ1-1; CDR3aa: CASRDRSFREAFF; CDR3nt: TGTGCCAGCAGGGACAGGTCTTTTCGCGAAGCTTTCTTT
abundance: .; v_gene: TRBV6-1; d_gene: .; j_gene: TRBJ1-6; CDR3aa: CASSEVKEAPLHF; CDR3nt: TGTGCCAGCAGTGAAGTGAAGGAGGCACCCCTCCACTTT
abundance: .; v_gene: TRBV7-2; d_gene: TRBD2; j_gene: TRBJ2-7; CDR3aa: CASSVSGGLYEQYF; CDR3nt: TGTGCCAGCAGCGTTAGCGGGGGTCTCTACGAGCAGTACTTC
abundance: .; v_gene: TRBV2; d_gene: .; j_gene: TRBJ1-2; CDR3aa: CASSRVYGYTF; CDR3nt: TGTGCCAGCAGTCGAGTCTATGGCTACACCTTC
abundance: .; v_gene: TRBV6-5; d_gene: TRBD2; j_gene: TRBJ2-7; CDR3aa: CASSDRGGGYYEQYF; CDR3nt: TGTGCCAGCAGCGACCGGGGCGGGGGATACTACGAGCAGTACTTC
abundance: .; v_gene: TRBV30; d_gene: .; j_gene: TRBJ2-1; CDR3aa: CAWNSGYTYNEQFF; CDR3nt: TGTGCCTGGAACTCTGGGTATACCTACAATGAGCAGTTCTTC
abundance: .; v_gene: TRBV11-2; d_gene: .; j_gene: TRBJ1-1; CDR3aa: CASSRREMNTEAFF; CDR3nt: TGTGCCAGCAGCCGTAGGGAGATGAACACTGAAGCTTTCTTT
abundance: .; v_gene: TRBV30; d_gene: TRBD1; j_gene: TRBJ2-6; CDR3aa: CACGQGAGANVLTF; CDR3nt: TGTGCCTGTGGACAGGGAGCTGGGGCCAACGTCCTGACTTTC
abundance: .; v_gene: TRBV5-1; d_gene: .; j_gene: TRBJ2-2; CDR3aa: CASSLVSITGELFF; CDR3nt: TGCGCCAGCAGCTTGGTTTCGATCACCGGGGAGCTGTTTTTT
abundance: .; v_gene: TRBV7-9; d_gene: .; j_gene: TRBJ2-1; CDR3aa: CASRDSTGPEQFF; CDR3nt: TGTGCCAGCAGAGATTCTACAGGGCCTGAGCAGTTCTTC
abundance: .; v_gene: TRBV7-6; d_gene: .; j_gene: TRBJ1-2; CDR3aa: CASSLGDTVYGGYTF; CDR3nt: TGTGCCAGCAGCTTGGGGGACACGGTCTACGGTGGCTACACCTTC
abundance: .; v_gene: TRBV19; d_gene: TRBD1; j_gene: TRBJ1-2; CDR3aa: CASTPTGLNYGYTF; CDR3nt: TGTGCCAGTACCCCGACAGGGTTGAACTATGGCTACACCTTC
abundance: .; v_gene: TRBV6-5; d_gene: TRBD2; j_gene: TRBJ2-5; CDR3aa: CASILAGGETQYF; CDR3nt: TGTGCCAGCATCCTAGCGGGGGGGGAGACCCAGTACTTC
abundance: .; v_gene: TRBV5-4; d_gene: .; j_gene: TRBJ1-2; CDR3aa: CASSGWGAHGGYTF; CDR3nt: TGTGCCAGCAGCGGCTGGGGGGCACATGGAGGCTACACCTTC
abundance: .; v_gene: TRBV13; d_gene: TRBD2; j_gene: TRBJ2-7; CDR3aa: CASGFQRGEQYF; CDR3nt: TGTGCCAGCGGCTTTCAGCGGGGGGAGCAGTACTTC
abundance: .; v_gene: TRBV4-3; d_gene: .; j_gene: TRBJ1-2; CDR3aa: CASSQAAQGYGYTF; CDR3nt: TGCGCCAGCAGCCAAGCCGCGCAGGGCTATGGCTACACCTTC
abundance: .; v_gene: TRBV12-3/TRBV12-4; d_gene: .; j_gene: TRBJ2-3; CDR3aa: CASSPETWTQYF; CDR3nt: TGTGCCAGCAGTCCGGAGACCTGGACGCAGTATTTT
abundance: once; v_gene: TRBV12-3/TRBV12-4; d_gene: .; j_gene: TRBJ1-3; CDR3aa: CASRGAGNTIYF; CDR3nt: TGTGCCAGCAGGGGGGCAGGAAACACCATATATTTT
abundance: .; v_gene: TRBV3-1/TRBV3-2; d_gene: .; j_gene: TRBJ2-7; CDR3aa: CASSQDLGVDYEQYF; CDR3nt: TGTGCCAGCAGCCAAGATCTAGGGGTTGACTACGAGCAGTACTTC
abundance: .; v_gene: TRBV10-3; d_gene: TRBD1; j_gene: TRBJ1-1; CDR3aa: CAISEFLVPGQGNTEAFF; CDR3nt: TGTGCCATCAGTGAGTTCCTAGTTCCGGGACAGGGGAACACTGAAGCTTTCTTT
abundance: .; v_gene: TRBV30; d_gene: .; j_gene: TRBJ2-7; CDR3aa: CAWSSPAQIYYEQYF; CDR3nt: TGTGCCTGGAGTTCACCCGCACAGATTTATTACGAGCAGTACTTC
abundance: .; v_gene: TRBV18; d_gene: .; j_gene: TRBJ1-1; CDR3aa: CASSPNMNTEAFF; CDR3nt: TGTGCCAGCTCACCAAACATGAACACTGAAGCTTTCTTT
abundance: .; v_gene: TRBV7-5; d_gene: .; j_gene: TRBJ2-7; CDR3aa: CARSHGQGAHEQYF; CDR3nt: TGTGCCAGAAGCCACGGACAGGGGGCCCACGAGCAGTACTTC
abundance: .; v_gene: TRBV5-6; d_gene: .; j_gene: TRBJ2-5; CDR3aa: CASSRGGKETQYF; CDR3nt: TGTGCCAGCAGCCGAGGGGGAAAAGAGACCCAGTACTTC
abundance: .; v_gene: TRBV5-1; d_gene: .; j_gene: TRBJ2-1; CDR3aa: CASSLSPSLNEQFF; CDR3nt: TGCGCCAGCAGCTTGTCTCCTAGCTTGAATGAGCAGTTCTTC
abundance: .; v_gene: TRBV5-5; d_gene: TRBD1; j_gene: TRBJ2-7; CDR3aa: CASSLDATGTYEQYF; CDR3nt: TGTGCCAGCAGCTTGGACGCGACAGGGACCTACGAGCAGTACTTC
abundance: .; v_gene: TRBV6-5; d_gene: .; j_gene: TRBJ1-3; CDR3aa: CASNEGRGGGNTIYF; CDR3nt: TGTGCCAGCAACGAGGGCCGCGGCGGTGGAAACACCATATATTTT
abundance: .; v_gene: TRBV6-5; d_gene: .; j_gene: TRBJ1-4; CDR3aa: CASSYNSGATNEKLFF; CDR3nt: TGTGCCAGCAGTTACAACAGTGGAGCAACTAATGAAAAACTGTTTTTT
abundance: .; v_gene: TRBV2; d_gene: TRBD1; j_gene: TRBJ2-1; CDR3aa: CASRVGTGAGWVEQFF; CDR3nt: TGTGCCAGCAGGGTTGGGACAGGGGCTGGGTGGGTTGAGCAGTTCTTC
abundance: .; v_gene: TRBV7-2; d_gene: .; j_gene: TRBJ2-3; CDR3aa: CASSGGPTDTQYF; CDR3nt: TGTGCCAGCAGCGGGGGGCCCACAGATACGCAGTATTTT
abundance: .; v_gene: TRBV19; d_gene: TRBD1; j_gene: TRBJ1-1; CDR3aa: CASSIGEGGIEAFF; CDR3nt: TGTGCCAGTAGTATAGGAGAAGGGGGCATTGAAGCTTTCTTT
abundance: .; v_gene: TRBV10-1; d_gene: .; j_gene: TRBJ1-4; CDR3aa: CASSPGPPPGKLFF; CDR3nt: TGCGCCAGCAGCCCCGGGCCACCGCCGGGGAAACTGTTTTTT
abundance: .; v_gene: TRBV3-1/TRBV3-2; d_gene: .; j_gene: TRBJ1-2; CDR3aa: CASSLHGSYGYTF; CDR3nt: TGTGCCAGCAGCCTACATGGCAGCTATGGCTACACCTTC
abundance: .; v_gene: TRBV11-2; d_gene: .; j_gene: TRBJ1-1; CDR3aa: CASRLGGTEAFF; CDR3nt: TGTGCCAGCCGGCTGGGGGGCACTGAAGCTTTCTTT
abundance: once; v_gene: TRBV5-1; d_gene: TRBD1; j_gene: TRBJ2-7; CDR3aa: CASSLPGGYEQYF; CDR3nt: TGCGCCAGCAGCTTACCAGGGGGCTACGAGCAGTACTTC
abundance: .; v_gene: TRBV2; d_gene: TRBD1; j_gene: TRBJ1-2; CDR3aa: CAIRTGNGYTF; CDR3nt: TGTGCCATTAGGACAGGGAATGGCTACACCTTC
abundance: .; v_gene: TRBV18; d_gene: .; j_gene: TRBJ1-6; CDR3aa: CASSRRDSPLHF; CDR3nt: TGTGCCAGCTCCCGGAGAGATTCACCCCTCCACTTT